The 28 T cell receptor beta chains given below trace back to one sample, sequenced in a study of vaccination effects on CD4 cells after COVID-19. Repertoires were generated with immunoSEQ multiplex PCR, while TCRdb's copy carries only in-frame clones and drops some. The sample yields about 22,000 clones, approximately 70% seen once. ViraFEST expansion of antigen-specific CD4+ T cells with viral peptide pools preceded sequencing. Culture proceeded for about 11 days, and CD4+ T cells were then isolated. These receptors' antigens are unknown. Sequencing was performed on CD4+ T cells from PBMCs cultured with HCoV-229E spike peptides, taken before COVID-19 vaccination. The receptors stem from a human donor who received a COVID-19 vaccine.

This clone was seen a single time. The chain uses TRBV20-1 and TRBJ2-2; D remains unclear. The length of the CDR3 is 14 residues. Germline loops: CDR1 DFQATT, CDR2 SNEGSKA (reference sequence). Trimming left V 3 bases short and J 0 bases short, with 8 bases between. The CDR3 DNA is TGCAGTGCTAGTCGAGGACCGAACACCGGGGAGCTGTTTTTT. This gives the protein CSASRGPNTGELFF.

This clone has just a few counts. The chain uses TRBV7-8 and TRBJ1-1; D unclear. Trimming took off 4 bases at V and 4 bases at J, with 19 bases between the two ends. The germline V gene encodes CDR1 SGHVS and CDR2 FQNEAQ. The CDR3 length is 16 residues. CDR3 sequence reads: CASSSDPGPDVTEAFF. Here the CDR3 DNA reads TGTGCCAGCAGCTCCGACCCTGGACCGGATGTCACTGAAGCTTTCTTT.

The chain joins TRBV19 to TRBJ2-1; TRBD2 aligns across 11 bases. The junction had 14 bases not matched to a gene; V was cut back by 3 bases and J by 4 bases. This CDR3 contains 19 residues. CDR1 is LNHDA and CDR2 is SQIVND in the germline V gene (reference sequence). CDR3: CASSMGAPSGGRAYNEQFF. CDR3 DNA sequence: TGTGCCAGTAGTATGGGGGCCCCTAGCGGGGGGCGGGCTTACAATGAGCAGTTCTTC.

The CDR3 is CASSPRLARSNEQFF. The CDR3 DNA is TGTGCCAGCAGCCCCCGACTAGCTAGAAGCAATGAGCAGTTCTTC. This sequence joins TRBV9 and TRBJ2-1; 7 bases align to TRBD2. CDR1 and CDR2 (germline): SGDLS, YYNGEE. V trimming: 4 bases; J trimming: 6 bases; junction bases outside the gene matches: 10. The CDR3 is made up of 15 amino acids.

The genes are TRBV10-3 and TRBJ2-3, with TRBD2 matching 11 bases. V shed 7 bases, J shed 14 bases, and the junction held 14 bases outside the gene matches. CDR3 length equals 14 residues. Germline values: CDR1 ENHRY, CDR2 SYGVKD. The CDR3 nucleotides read TGTGCCATCAATAATCAACCCATAGCGGGAGGGCGGTATTTT. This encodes CAINNQPIAGGRYF.

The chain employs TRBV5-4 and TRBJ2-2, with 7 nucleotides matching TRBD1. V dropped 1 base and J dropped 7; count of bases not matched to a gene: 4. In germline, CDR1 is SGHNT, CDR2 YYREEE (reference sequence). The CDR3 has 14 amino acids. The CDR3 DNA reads TGTGCCAGCAGCTTGAAGGGGGCGGGCGGGGAGCTGTTTTTT. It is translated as CASSLKGAGGELFF.

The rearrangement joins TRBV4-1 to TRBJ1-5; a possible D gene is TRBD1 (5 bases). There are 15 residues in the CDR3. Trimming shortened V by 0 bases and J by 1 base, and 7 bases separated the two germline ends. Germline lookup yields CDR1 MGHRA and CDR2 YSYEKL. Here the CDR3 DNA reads TGCGCCAGCAGCCAAGACAGGGTAAGCAATCAGCCCCAGCATTTT. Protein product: CASSQDRVSNQPQHF.

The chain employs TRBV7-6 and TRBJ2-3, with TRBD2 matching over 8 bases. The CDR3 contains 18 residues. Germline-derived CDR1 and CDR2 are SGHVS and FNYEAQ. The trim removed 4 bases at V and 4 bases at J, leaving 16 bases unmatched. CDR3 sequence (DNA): TGTGCCAGCAGCTCTAGCCGGGGGGGAGACCAGATATCAGATACGCAGTATTTT. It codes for CASSSSRGGDQISDTQYF.

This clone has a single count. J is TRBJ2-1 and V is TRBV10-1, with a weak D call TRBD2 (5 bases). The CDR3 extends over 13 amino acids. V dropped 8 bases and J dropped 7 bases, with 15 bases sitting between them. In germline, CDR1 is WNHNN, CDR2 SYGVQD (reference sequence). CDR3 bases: TGCGCCAGCTCCCAGATTCGCGGGAATGAGCAGTTCTTC. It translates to CASSQIRGNEQFF.

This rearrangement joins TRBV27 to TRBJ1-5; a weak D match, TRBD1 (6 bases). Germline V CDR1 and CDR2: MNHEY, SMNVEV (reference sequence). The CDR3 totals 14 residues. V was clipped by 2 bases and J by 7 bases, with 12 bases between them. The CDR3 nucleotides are TGTGCCAGCAGTTTAGCAGGGGCCGGGCAGCCCCAGCATTTT. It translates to CASSLAGAGQPQHF.

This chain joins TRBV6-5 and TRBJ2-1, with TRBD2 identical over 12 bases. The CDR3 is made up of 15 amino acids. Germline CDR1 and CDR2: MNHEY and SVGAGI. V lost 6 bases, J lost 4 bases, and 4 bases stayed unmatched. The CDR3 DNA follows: TGTGCCAGCAGCGTGGGACTAGCGGGTTACAATGAGCAGTTCTTC. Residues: CASSVGLAGYNEQFF.

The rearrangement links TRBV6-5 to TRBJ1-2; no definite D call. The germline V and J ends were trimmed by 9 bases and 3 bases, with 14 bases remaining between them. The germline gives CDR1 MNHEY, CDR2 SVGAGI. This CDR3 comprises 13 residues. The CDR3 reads CASQTGNDYGYTF. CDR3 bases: TGTGCCAGTCAGACCGGTAATGACTATGGCTACACCTTC.

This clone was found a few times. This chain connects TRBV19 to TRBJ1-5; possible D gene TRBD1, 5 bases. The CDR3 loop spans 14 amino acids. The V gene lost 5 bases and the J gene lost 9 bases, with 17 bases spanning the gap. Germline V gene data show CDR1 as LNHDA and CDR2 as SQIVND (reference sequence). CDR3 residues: CASSPAGPGRPQHF. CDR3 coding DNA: TGTGCCAGTAGTCCGGCGGGCCCAGGGCGGCCCCAGCATTTT.

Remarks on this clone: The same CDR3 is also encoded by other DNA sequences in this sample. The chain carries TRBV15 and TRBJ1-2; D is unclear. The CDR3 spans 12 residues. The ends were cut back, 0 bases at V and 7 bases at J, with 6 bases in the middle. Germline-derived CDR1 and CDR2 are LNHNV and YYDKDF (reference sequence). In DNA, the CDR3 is TGTGCCACCAGCAGAGACGGTGGTGGCTACACCTTC. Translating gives CATSRDGGGYTF.

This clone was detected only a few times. In DNA, the CDR3 is TGTGCCAGCAGTTACGCGGGGGTTACGGGAGAAAAACTGTTTTTT. This encodes CASSYAGVTGEKLFF. The rearrangement links TRBV6-5 to TRBJ1-4, with a weak D call TRBD1 (5 bases). This CDR3 region has 15 residues. With 2 bases removed from V and 8 bases from J, the gap between germline ends came to 15 bases. Germline V gene sequence: CDR1 MNHEY, CDR2 SVGAGI.

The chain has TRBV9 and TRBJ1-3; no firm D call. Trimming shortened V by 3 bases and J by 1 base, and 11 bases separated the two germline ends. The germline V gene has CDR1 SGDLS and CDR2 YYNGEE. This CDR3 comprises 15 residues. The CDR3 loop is CASSDPPGSGNTIYF. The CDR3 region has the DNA TGTGCCAGCAGCGACCCACCCGGTTCTGGAAACACCATATATTTT. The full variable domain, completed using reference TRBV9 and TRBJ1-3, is DSGVTQTPKHLITATGQRVTLRCSPRSGDLSVYWYQQSLDQGLQFLIQYYNGEERAKGNILERFSAQQFPDLHSELNLSSLELGDSALYFCASSDPPGSGNTIYFGEGSWLTVV.

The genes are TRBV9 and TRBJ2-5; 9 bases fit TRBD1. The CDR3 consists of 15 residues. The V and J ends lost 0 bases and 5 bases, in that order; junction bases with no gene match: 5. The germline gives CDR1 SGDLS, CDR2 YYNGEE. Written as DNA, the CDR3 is TGTGCCAGCAGCGTAGGGACAGGGGTAGTGGAGACCCAGTACTTC. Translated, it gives CASSVGTGVVETQYF.

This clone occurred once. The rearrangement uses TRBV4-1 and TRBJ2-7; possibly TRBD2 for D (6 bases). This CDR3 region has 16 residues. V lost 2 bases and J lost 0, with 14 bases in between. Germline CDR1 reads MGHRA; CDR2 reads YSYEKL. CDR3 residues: CASSQPSRGYSYEQYF. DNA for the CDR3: TGCGCCAGCAGCCAACCGAGTCGGGGGTACTCCTACGAGCAGTACTTC.

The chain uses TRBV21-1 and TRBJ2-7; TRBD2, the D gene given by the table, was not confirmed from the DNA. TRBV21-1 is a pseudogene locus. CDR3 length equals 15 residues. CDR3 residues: CASSKGQGGKGEQYF. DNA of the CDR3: TGTGCCAGCAGCAAAGGGCAGGGCGGGAAGGGCGAGCAGTACTTC.

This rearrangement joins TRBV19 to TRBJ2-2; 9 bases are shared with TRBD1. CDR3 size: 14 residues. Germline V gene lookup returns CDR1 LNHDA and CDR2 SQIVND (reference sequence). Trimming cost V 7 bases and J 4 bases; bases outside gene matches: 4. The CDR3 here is CASTDRGSTGELFF. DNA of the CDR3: TGTGCCAGTACGGACAGGGGCAGCACCGGGGAGCTGTTTTTT. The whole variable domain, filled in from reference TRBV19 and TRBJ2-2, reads DGGITQSPKYLFRKEGQNVTLSCEQNLNHDAMYWYRQDPGQGLRLIYYSQIVNDFQKGDIAEGYSVSREKKESFPLTVTSAQKNPTAFYLCASTDRGSTGELFFGEGSRLTVL.

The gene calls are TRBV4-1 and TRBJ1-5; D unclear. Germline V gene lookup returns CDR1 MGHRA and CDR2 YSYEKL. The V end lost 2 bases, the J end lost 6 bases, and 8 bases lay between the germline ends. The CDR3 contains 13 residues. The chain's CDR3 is CASSQSRVQPQHF. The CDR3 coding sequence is TGCGCCAGCAGCCAATCCCGAGTTCAGCCCCAGCATTTT.

The chain's CDR3 is CASSNNRGGSPLHF. In DNA form, the CDR3 reads TGTGCCAGCAGTAACAACAGGGGGGGTTCACCCCTCCACTTT. The rearrangement uses TRBV6-5 and TRBJ1-6; TRBD1 aligns across 8 bases. Per germline, CDR1 MNHEY and CDR2 SVGAGI. The CDR3 is made up of 14 amino acids. J gave up 9 bases and V 5 bases, and 6 bases lay outside the gene matches.

CDR3 nucleotides: TGTGCCAGCAGTGAGACGCGGGAGAGTGAGCAGTTCTTC. It yields the protein CASSETRESEQFF. The chain uses TRBV2 and TRBJ2-1; 7 bases fit TRBD2. CDR1 and CDR2 (germline): SNHLY, FYNNEI. Trimming cost V 3 bases and J 9 bases; bases outside gene matches: 5. The CDR3 is 13 residues long.

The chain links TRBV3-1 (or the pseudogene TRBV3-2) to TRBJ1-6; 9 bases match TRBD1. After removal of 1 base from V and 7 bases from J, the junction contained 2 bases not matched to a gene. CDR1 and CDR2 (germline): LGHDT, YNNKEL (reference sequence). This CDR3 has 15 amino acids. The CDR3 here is CASSQGGQGNSPLHF. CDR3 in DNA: TGTGCCAGCAGCCAAGGGGGACAGGGAAATTCACCCCTCCACTTT.

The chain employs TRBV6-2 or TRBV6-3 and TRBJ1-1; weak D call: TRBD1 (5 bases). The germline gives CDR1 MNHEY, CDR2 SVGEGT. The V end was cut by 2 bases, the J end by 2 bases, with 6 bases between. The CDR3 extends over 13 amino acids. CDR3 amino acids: CASSYRDNTEAFF. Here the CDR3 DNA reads TGTGCCAGCAGTTACCGGGACAACACTGAAGCTTTCTTT.

CDR3 coding DNA: TGTGCCAGCAGGTTACCCCTCCCAGGGGCCGGCTCTGGGGCCAACGTCCTGACTTTC. This sequence encodes CASRLPLPGAGSGANVLTF. The chain is built from TRBV7-9 and TRBJ2-6, with a tentative D call TRBD1 (6 bases). V lost 6 bases, J lost 0 bases, and 21 bases lay in between. The CDR3 contains 19 residues. Per the germline V gene, CDR1 is SEHNR and CDR2 is FQNEAQ (reference sequence).

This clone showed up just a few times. CDR3 sequence: CASSEALFDSQGYQPQHF. Here the CDR3 DNA reads TGTGCCAGCAGTGAAGCGCTTTTCGATTCCCAGGGTTATCAGCCCCAGCATTTT. V usage is TRBV2 and J usage is TRBJ1-5, with D possibly being TRBD1 (5 bases). The CDR3 is made up of 18 amino acids. V was shortened by 0 bases and J by 5 bases, with 20 bases between the two germline ends. The V gene's germline CDR1 is SNHLY and CDR2 FYNNEI.

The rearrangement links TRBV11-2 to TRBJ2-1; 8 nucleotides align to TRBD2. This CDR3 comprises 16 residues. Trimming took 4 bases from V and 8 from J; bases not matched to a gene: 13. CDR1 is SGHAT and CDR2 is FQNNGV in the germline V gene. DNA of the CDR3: TGTGCCAGCAGCTCTCCCGGGACTAGAGATCTATATGAGCAGTTCTTC. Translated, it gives CASSSPGTRDLYEQFF.